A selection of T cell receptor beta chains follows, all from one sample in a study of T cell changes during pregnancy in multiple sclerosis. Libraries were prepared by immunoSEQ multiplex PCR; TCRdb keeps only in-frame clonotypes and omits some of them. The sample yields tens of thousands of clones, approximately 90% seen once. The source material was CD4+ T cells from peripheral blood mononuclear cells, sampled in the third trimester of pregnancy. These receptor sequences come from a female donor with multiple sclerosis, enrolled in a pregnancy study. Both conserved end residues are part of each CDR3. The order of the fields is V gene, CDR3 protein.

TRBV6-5,CASRKGGHEQYF
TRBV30,CALQTRAWGYTF
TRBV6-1,CASSEYSSGNTIYF
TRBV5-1,CASRPGLKGYTF
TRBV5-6,CASSLGRIDQPQHF
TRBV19,CASSHGTGQNYGYTF
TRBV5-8,CASSIGLRGAEKLFF
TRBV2,CASSIDRGVGNEQFF
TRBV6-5,CASSYSRESPHEQYF
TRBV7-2,CASSLAKYDGTGNTIYF
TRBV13,CASSPSDRDSYEQYF
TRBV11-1,CASSVGTSRDIQYF
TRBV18,CASSPSYSNQPQHF
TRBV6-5,CASSFTGVWDEKLFF
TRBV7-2,CASSPTGGSDTQYF
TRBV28,CASSFPQTGGVILTGNTIYF
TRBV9,CASSVGQLSNYGYTF